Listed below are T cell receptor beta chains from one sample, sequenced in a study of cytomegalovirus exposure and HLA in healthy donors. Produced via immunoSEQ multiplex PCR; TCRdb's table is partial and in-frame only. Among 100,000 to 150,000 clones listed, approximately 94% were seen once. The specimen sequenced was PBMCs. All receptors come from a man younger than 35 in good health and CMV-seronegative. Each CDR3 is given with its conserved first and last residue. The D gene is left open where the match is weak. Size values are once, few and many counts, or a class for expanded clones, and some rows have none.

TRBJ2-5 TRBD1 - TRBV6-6 TGTGCCAGCAGCCCGGACAGGGGAGAGACCCAGTACTTC CASSPDRGETQYF
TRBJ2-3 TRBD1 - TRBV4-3 TGCGCCAGCAGCCAAGCCAGGACAGGACCGCAGTATTTT CASSQARTGPQYF
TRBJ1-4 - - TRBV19 TGTGCCAGTAGTATCTACGGGGGGGAAAAACTGTTTTTT CASSIYGGEKLFF
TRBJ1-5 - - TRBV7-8 TGTGCCAGCAGCTGGGGAGGCAATCAGCCCCAGCATTTT CASSWGGNQPQHF
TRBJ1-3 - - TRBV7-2 TGTGCCAGCAGCCAAGCGCCCAGACAGAACTCTGGAAACACCATATATTTT CASSQAPRQNSGNTIYF
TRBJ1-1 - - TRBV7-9 TGTGCCAGCAGCTTAGTAGGGGTGAACACTGAAGCTTTCTTT CASSLVGVNTEAFF
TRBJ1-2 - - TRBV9 TGTGCCAGCAGCAGCAGGGGTAATGGCTACACCTTC CASSSRGNGYTF
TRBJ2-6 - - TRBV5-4 TGTGCCAGCAGCTCACTACTTAGCTCTGGGGCCAACGTCCTGACTTTC CASSSLLSSGANVLTF
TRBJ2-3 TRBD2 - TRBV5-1 TGCGCCAGCAGCTTGGGACTAGCGGGAGGGCCAGTAGATACGCAGTATTTT CASSLGLAGGPVDTQYF
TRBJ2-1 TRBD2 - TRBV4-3 TGCGCCAGCAGCCAAGATGCCAGCGGGAGGGCCGTGGGGGAGCAGTTCTTC CASSQDASGRAVGEQFF
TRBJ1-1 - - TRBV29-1 TGCAGCGTTGGCAGGGATGCTTTCTTT CSVGRDAFF
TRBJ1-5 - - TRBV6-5 TGTGCCAGCAGTACAGCTTATAGCAATCAGCCCCAGCATTTT CASSTAYSNQPQHF
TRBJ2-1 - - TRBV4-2 TGTGCCAGCAGCCAAGGGAGCGGGCCTAACAATGAGCAGTTCTTC CASSQGSGPNNEQFF
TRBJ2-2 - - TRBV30 TGTGCCTGGACCGAGGCAGGGTGGGCCGGGGAGCTGTTTTTT CAWTEAGWAGELFF
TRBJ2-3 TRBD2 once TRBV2 TGTGCCAGCATGCGACCCGGGACTAGCGGCACAGATACGCAGTATTTT CASMRPGTSGTDTQYF
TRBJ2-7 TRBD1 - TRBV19 TGTGCCAGTAGTAACGACAGGGGGGCCTACGAGCAGTACTTC CASSNDRGAYEQYF
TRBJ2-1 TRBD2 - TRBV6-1 TGTGCCACCCTTAGCGGGAGGAACAATGAGCAGTTCTTC CATLSGRNNEQFF
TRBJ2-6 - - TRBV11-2 TGTGCCAGCAGCTTAGATCGGATAGCGTCTGGGGCCAACGTCCTGACTTTC CASSLDRIASGANVLTF
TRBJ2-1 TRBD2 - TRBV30 TGTGCCTGGAGTGTACTAGCGGACCCACGGGATGAGCAGTTCTTC CAWSVLADPRDEQFF
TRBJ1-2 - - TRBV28 TGTGCCAGCAGTATCACCGGGACATCCTATGGCTACACCTTC CASSITGTSYGYTF
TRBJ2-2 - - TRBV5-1 TGCGCCAGCAGCTTGGCAGGGCCCGGGGAGCTGTTTTTT CASSLAGPGELFF
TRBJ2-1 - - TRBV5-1 TGCGCCAGCAGCCTATCTAACAATGAGCAGTTCTTC CASSLSNNEQFF
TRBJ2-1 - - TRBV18 TGTGCCAGCTCACCCCAGAGGGATAGAAATGAGCAGTTCTTC CASSPQRDRNEQFF
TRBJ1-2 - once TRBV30 TGTGCCTGGAGTGTAGACAGTTCTTATGGCTACACCTTC CAWSVDSSYGYTF